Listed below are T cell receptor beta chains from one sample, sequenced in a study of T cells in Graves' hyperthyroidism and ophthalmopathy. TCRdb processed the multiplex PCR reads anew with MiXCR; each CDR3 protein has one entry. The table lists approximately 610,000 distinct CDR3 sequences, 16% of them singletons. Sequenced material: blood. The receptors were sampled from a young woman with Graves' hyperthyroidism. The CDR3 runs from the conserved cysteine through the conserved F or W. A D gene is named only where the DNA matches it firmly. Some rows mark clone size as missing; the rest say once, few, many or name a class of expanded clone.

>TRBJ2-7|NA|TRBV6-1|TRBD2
CASSELSGMSEQYF
TGTGCCAGCAGTGAACTAAGCGGGATGTCCGAGCAGTACTTC
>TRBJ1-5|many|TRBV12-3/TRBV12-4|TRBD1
CASSFGQGNQPQHF
TGTGCCAGCAGTTTCGGACAGGGAAATCAGCCCCAGCATTTT
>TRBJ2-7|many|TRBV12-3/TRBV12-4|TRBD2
CASIDDGGGYEQYF
TGTGCCAGCATCGATGATGGGGGGGGCTACGAGCAGTACTTC
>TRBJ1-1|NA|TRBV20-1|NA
CSASVGKRYTEAFF
TGCAGTGCTAGTGTCGGGAAGAGGTACACTGAAGCTTTCTTT
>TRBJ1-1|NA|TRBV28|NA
CASRVQGAVRTEAFF
TGTGCCAGCAGAGTTCAGGGCGCTGTGCGCACTGAAGCTTTCTTT
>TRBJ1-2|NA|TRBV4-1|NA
CASSQGFDYGYTF
TGCGCCAGCAGCCAAGGTTTTGACTATGGCTACACCTTC
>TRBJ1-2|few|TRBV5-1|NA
CASSLYGLGLTNYGYTF
TGCGCCAGCAGCTTGTACGGGTTGGGACTGACTAACTATGGCTACACCTTC
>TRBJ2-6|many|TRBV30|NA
CAWSVQFSGANVLTF
TGTGCCTGGAGTGTACAGTTCTCTGGGGCCAACGTCCTGACTTTC
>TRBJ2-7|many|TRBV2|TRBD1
CASRVSTGRPTYEQYF
TGTGCCAGCAGGGTATCGACAGGGCGGCCTACCTACGAGCAGTACTTC
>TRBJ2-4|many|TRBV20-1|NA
CSARDRASLAKNIQYF
TGCAGTGCTAGAGATCGGGCCTCACTAGCCAAAAACATTCAGTACTTC
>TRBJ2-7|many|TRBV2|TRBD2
CASSRGGSGYEQYF
TGTGCCAGCAGCCGGGGGGGGAGCGGCTACGAGCAGTACTTC
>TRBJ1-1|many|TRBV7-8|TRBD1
CASSPRQGSMNTEAFF
TGTGCCAGCAGCCCAAGACAGGGAAGCATGAACACTGAAGCTTTCTTT
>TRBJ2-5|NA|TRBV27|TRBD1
CASSLSRTGGGETQYF
TGTGCCAGCAGTTTATCGAGAACAGGGGGTGGGGAGACCCAGTACTTC
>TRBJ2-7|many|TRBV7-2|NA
CASSLSSDYVDEQYF
TGTGCCAGCAGCTTATCTAGTGATTACGTGGACGAGCAGTACTTC
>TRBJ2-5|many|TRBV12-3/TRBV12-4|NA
CASSLRRETQYF
TGTGCCAGCAGTTTAAGACGGGAGACCCAGTACTTC
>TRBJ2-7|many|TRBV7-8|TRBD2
CASSPGLAGGYEQYF
TGTGCCAGCAGCCCCGGCCTAGCGGGAGGGTACGAGCAGTACTTC
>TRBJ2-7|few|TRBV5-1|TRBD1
CASSAGQGAFHEQYF
TGCGCCAGCAGCGCAGGACAGGGTGCCTTTCACGAGCAGTACTTC
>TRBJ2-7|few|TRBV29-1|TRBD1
CSVEERDRNYEQYF
TGCAGCGTTGAGGAGAGGGACAGAAATTACGAGCAGTACTTC
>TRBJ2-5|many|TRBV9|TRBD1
CASSHRGRRKETQYF
TGTGCCAGCAGCCACAGGGGGCGGCGCAAAGAGACCCAGTACTTC
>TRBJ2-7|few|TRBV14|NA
CASSQERITGHIFAEQYF
TGTGCCAGCAGCCAAGAACGGATTACGGGACATATTTTCGCCGAGCAGTACTTC
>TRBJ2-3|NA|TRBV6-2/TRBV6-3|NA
CASSYSFTDTQYF
TGTGCCAGCAGTTATTCCTTCACAGATACGCAGTATTTT
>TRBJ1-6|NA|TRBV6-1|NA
CASSETLYNSPLHF
TGTGCCAGCAGTGAGACACTGTATAATTCACCCCTCCACTTT
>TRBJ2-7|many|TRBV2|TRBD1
CASRDRATHEQYF
TGTGCCAGCCGGGACAGGGCGACCCACGAGCAGTACTTC
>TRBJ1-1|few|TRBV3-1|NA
CASSQRVYDTEAFF
TGTGCCAGCAGCCAAAGGGTGTATGACACTGAAGCTTTCTTT
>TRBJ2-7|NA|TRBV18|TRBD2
CASSEAGAPLPTKQYF
TGTGCCAGCTCAGAAGCGGGGGCTCCCCTTCCTACGAAGCAGTACTTC
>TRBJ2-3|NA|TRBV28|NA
CASSLPGLSTSTDTQYF
TGTGCCAGCAGTTTACCCGGCCTTAGCACTAGCACAGATACGCAGTATTTT
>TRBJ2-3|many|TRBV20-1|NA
CSVNSPSTDTQYF
TGCAGTGTAAATAGCCCGAGCACAGATACGCAGTATTTT
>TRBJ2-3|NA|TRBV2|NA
CASSELVGLTDTQYF
TGTGCCAGCAGTGAATTAGTGGGCCTCACAGATACGCAGTATTTT
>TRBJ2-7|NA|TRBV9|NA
CASSVEAGDEQYF
TGTGCCAGCAGCGTAGAAGCGGGCGACGAGCAGTACTTC
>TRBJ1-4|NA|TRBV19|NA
CASQIGVSNEKLFF
TGTGCCAGCCAGATCGGGGTATCTAATGAAAAACTGTTTTTT
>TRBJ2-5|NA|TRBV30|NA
CAWSGMGTQYF
TGTGCCTGGAGTGGGATGGGGACCCAGTACTTC
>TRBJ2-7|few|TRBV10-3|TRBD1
CATRAPGQGGSYEQYF
TGTGCCACCCGAGCCCCCGGACAGGGTGGGTCCTACGAGCAGTACTTC
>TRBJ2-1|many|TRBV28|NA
CASSFLGSGKYDEQFF
TGTGCCAGCAGTTTCCTTGGTAGCGGAAAGTACGATGAGCAGTTCTTC
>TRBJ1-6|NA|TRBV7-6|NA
CASSLDGRNNSPLHF
TGTGCCAGCAGCTTAGACGGCAGAAATAATTCACCCCTCCACTTT
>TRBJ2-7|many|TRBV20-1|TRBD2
CSARETSGGAYEQYF
TGCAGTGCTCGGGAAACTAGCGGGGGGGCCTACGAGCAGTACTTC
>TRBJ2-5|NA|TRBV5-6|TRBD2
CASSLSAGVTETQYF
TGTGCCAGCAGCTTGTCAGCGGGAGTAACAGAGACCCAGTACTTC